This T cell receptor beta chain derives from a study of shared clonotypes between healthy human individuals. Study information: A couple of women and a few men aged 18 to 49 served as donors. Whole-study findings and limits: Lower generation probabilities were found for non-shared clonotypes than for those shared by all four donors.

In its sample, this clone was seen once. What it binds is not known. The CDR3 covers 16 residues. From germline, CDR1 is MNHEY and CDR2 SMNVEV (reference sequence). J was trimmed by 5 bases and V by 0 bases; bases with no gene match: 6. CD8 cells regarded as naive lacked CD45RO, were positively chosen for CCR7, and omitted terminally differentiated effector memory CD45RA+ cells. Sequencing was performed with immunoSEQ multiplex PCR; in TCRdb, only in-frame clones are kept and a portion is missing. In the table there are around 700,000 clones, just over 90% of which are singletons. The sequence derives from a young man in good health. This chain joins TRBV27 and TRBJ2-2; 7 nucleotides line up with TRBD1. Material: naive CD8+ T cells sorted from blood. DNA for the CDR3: TGTGCCAGCAGTTTATCGGACAGGCTGGGGACCGGGGAGCTGTTTTTT. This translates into CASSLSDRLGTGELFF.